This T cell receptor beta chain emerged from a study of blood T cell repertoires in COVID-19. Study-level background: Both acute and convalescent COVID-19 samples were obtained from the United States, Italy and Spain. In each case, the material was cDNA or gDNA derived from T cells, B-cell-depleted T cells, or PBMCs.

J gave up 10 bases and V 4 bases, and 13 bases lay outside the gene matches. Germline CDR1 is SQVTM and CDR2 is ANQGSEA. This CDR3 comprises 14 residues. Per the original data handling: Amplification of reference gene primers was used by the study to estimate nucleated cell counts. Profiling relied on immunoSEQ multiplex PCR, and the TCRdb table lists in-frame clones only, not all of them. That table furnishes V, J and clone size, whereas the DNA furnished D and trimming. The sample shows approximately 290,000 clones, approximately 90% of them seen only once. This chain uses TRBV29-1 with TRBJ2-5; 9 bases line up with TRBD1. This clonotype was sampled from a young woman with COVID-19, enrolled during active disease. Sequencing used peripheral blood. Here the CDR3 reads CSVAPGQGRMVQYF. The CDR3 nucleotides read TGCAGCGTTGCCCCGGGACAGGGAAGGATGGTCCAGTACTTC. The full variable domain, its missing parts supplied by reference TRBV29-1 and TRBJ2-5, is SAVISQKPSRDICQRGTSLTIQCQVDSQVTMMFWYRQQPGQSLTLIATANQGSEATYESGFVIDKFPISRPNLTFSTLTVSNMSPEDSSIYLCSVAPGQGRMVQYFGPGTRLLVL.